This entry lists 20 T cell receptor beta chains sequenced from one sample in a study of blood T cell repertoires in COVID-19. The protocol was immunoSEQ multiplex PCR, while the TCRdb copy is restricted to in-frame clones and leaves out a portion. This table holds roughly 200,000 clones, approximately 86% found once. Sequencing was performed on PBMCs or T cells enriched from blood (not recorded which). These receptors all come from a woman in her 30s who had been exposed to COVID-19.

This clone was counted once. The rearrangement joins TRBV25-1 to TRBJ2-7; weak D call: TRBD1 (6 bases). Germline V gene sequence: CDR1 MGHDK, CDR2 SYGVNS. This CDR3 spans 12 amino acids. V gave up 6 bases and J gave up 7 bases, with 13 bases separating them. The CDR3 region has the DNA TGTGCCAGCAGCTTCCAGGGGTTAGAGCAGTACTTC. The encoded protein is CASSFQGLEQYF.

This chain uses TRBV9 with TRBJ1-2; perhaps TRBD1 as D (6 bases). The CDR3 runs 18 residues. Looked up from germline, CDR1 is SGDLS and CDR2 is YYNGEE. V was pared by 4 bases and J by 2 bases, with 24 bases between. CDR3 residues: CASSSPTGRGTDNYGYTF. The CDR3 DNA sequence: TGTGCCAGCAGCTCCCCCACCGGCAGGGGCACTGACAACTATGGCTACACCTTC.

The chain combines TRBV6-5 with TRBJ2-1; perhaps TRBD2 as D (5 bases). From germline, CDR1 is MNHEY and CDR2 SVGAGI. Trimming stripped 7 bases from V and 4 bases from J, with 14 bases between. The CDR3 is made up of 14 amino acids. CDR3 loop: CASTPLVAYNEQFF. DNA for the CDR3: TGTGCCAGCACCCCCCTAGTAGCGTACAATGAGCAGTTCTTC.

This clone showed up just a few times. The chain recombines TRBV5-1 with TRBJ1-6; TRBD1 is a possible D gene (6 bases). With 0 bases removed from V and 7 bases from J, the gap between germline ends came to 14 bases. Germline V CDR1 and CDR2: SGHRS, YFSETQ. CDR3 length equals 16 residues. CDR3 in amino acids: CASSLGRGMENSPLHF. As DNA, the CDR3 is TGCGCCAGCAGCTTGGGAAGGGGGATGGAGAATTCACCCCTCCACTTT.

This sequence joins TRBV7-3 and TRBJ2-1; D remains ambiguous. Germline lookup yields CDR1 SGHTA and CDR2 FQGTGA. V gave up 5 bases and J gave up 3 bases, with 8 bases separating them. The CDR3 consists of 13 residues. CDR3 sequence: CASSQGVYNEQFF. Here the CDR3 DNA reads TGTGCCAGCAGCCAAGGAGTCTACAATGAGCAGTTCTTC.

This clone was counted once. The CDR3 reads CASQGGAGANVLTF. The CDR3, as DNA: TGTGCCAGCCAGGGAGGGGCTGGGGCCAACGTCCTGACTTTC. The J gene is TRBJ2-6, the V gene TRBV2, with TRBD2 matching 7 bases. CDR3 size: 14 residues. V lost 8 bases and J lost 2; bases outside the gene matches: 3. CDR1 and CDR2 from the germline V gene are SNHLY and FYNNEI.

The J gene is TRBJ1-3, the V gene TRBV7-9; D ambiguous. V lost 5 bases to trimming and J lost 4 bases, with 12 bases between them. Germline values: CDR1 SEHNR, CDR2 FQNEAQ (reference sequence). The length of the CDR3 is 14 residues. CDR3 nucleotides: TGTGCCAGCAGCCTAGAGAGGGTGGGAAACACCATATATTTT. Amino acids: CASSLERVGNTIYF.

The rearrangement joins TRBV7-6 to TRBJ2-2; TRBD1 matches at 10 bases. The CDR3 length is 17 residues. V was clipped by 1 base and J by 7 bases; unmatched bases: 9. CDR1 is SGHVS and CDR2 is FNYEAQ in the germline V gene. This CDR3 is CASSLGGTGVYGGELFF. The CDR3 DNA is TGTGCCAGCAGCTTAGGAGGGACAGGGGTTTATGGCGGGGAGCTGTTTTTT.

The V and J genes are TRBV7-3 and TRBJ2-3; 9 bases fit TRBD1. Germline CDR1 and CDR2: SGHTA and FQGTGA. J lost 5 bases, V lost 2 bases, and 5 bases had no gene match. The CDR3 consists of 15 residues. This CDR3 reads CASSLSGQGIDTQYF. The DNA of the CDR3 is TGTGCCAGCAGCTTATCGGGACAGGGAATAGATACGCAGTATTTT.

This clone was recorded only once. The CDR3: CASSPVQGSLGAKNIQYF. CDR3 sequence (DNA): TGTGCCAGCAGCCCGGTTCAGGGGTCGCTCGGTGCCAAAAACATTCAGTACTTC. The chain employs TRBV5-4 and TRBJ2-4; maybe TRBD1 (6 bases). The CDR3 sequence is 18 residues long. Germline V gene data show CDR1 as SGHNT and CDR2 as YYREEE (reference sequence). The germline V and J ends were trimmed by 4 bases and 1 base, with 21 bases remaining between them.

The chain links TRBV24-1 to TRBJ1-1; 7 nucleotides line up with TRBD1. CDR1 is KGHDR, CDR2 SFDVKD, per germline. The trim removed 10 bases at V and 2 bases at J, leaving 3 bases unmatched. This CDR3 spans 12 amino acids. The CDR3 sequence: CATRDSNTEAFF. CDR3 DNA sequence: TGTGCCACGAGGGACAGTAACACTGAAGCTTTCTTT.

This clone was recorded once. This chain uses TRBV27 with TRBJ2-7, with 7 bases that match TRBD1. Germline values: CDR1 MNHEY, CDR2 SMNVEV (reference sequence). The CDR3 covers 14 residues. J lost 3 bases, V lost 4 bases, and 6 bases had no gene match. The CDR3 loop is CASSWGQTFYEQYF. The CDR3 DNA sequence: TGTGCCAGCAGTTGGGGACAGACCTTCTACGAGCAGTACTTC.

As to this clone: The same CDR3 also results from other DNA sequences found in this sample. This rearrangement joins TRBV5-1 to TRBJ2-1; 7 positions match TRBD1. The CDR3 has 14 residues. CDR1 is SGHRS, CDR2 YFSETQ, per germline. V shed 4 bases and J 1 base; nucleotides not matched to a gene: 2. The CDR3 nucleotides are TGCGCCAGCAGCCTGGGACAGTCCTACAATGAGCAGTTCTTC. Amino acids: CASSLGQSYNEQFF.

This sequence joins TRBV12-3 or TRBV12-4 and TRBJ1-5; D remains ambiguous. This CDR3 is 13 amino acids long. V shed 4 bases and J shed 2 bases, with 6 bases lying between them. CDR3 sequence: CASSWEGNQPQHF. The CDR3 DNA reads TGTGCCAGCAGTTGGGAGGGCAATCAGCCCCAGCATTTT.

The CDR3 DNA sequence: TGTGCCAGCAGCTTAGATAGAGCAGCGGGGGGGCCAGGATCGGGTACGCAGTATTTT. This gives the protein CASSLDRAAGGPGSGTQYF. V usage is TRBV11-2 and J usage is TRBJ2-3, with 10 bases lining up with TRBD2. The CDR3 is 19 residues long. The V gene end was trimmed by 0 bases and the J gene end by 8 bases; junction bases not matched to a gene: 17. Germline loops: CDR1 SGHAT, CDR2 FQNNGV.

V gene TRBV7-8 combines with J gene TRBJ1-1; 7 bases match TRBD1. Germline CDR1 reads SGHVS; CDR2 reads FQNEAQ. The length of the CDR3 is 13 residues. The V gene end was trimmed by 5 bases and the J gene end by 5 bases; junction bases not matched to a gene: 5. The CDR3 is CASSRVTGTEAFF. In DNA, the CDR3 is TGTGCCAGCAGCCGAGTGACAGGGACTGAAGCTTTCTTT.

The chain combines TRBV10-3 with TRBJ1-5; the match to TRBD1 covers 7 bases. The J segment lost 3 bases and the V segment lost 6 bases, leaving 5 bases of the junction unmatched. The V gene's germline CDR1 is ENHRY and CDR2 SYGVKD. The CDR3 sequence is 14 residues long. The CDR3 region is CAIRKTGNNQPQHF. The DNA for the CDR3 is TGTGCCATCAGGAAGACAGGGAACAATCAGCCCCAGCATTTT.

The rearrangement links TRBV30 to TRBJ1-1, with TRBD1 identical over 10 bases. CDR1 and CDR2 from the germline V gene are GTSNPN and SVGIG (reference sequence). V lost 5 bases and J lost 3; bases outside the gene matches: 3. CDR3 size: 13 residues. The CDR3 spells CAWAGQGYTEAFF. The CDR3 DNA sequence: TGTGCCTGGGCGGGACAGGGGTACACTGAAGCTTTCTTT.

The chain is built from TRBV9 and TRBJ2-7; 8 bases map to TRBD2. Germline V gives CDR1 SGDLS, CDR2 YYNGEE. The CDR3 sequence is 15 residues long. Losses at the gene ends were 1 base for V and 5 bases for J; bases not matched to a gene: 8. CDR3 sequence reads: CASSVRSGGPHEQYF. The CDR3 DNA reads TGTGCCAGCAGCGTAAGGTCGGGGGGGCCCCACGAGCAGTACTTC.

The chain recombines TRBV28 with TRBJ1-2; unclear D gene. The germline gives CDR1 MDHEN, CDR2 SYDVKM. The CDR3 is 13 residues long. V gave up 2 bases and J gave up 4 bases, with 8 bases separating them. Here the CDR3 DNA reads TGTGCCAGCAGTTTACCTACGTCCTATGGCTACACCTTC. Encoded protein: CASSLPTSYGYTF.